This T cell receptor beta chain stems from a study of T cell repertoires in cytomegalovirus infection. This clonotype was observed a handful of times. What it binds is unknown. CDR1 is MNHEY, CDR2 SVGAGI, per germline. The V gene end was trimmed by 2 bases and the J gene end by 5 bases; junction bases not matched to a gene: 10. CDR3 length: 17 amino acids. TCRdb reanalysed the reads using MiXCR and keeps one entry per CDR3 protein. This sample has approximately 1,000,000 distinct CDR3 sequences, with around 32% found just once. This receptor was obtained from a human donor in good health (CMV status not recorded). Some clones in this sample may be carry-over from other donors' samples. The genes are TRBV6-5 and TRBJ2-2, with 8 bases lining up with TRBD1. Sequences were derived from cultured CD8+ T cells from PBMCs, sampled from culture after CMV antigen stimulation. The CDR3 DNA reads TGTGCCAGCAGTTACACGGACAGGGTGGGGATGACCGGGGAGCTGTTTTTT. As protein: CASSYTDRVGMTGELFF.